A single sample is the source of the 26 T cell receptor beta chains below, sequenced in a study of T cell responses to AZD1222 COVID-19 vaccine. Repertoires were generated with immunoSEQ multiplex PCR, while TCRdb's copy carries only in-frame clones and drops some. The data hold about 150,000 clones, with 90% observed a single time. The material sequenced was peripheral blood, taken 28 days after the second AZD1222 dose. All receptors come from an adult who received the AZD1222 COVID-19 vaccine.

This chain links TRBV5-1 with TRBJ1-1; TRBD1 matches at 8 bases. Germline loops: CDR1 SGHRS, CDR2 YFSETQ. Germline trimming cut 0 bases from V and 4 bases from J; bases unmatched to any gene: 5. The CDR3 loop spans 15 amino acids. The CDR3: CASSLDRGVGTEAFF. The CDR3 DNA is TGCGCCAGCAGCTTGGACAGGGGGGTAGGCACTGAAGCTTTCTTT.

This clone was found once. In nucleotides, the CDR3 is TGTGCCACCAGTGCGGGGTCGGGTCAGCCCCAGCATTTT. Translating it yields CATSAGSGQPQHF. The chain links TRBV24-1 to TRBJ1-5; D is unresolved. Per germline, CDR1 KGHDR and CDR2 SFDVKD. The germline V and J ends were trimmed by 5 bases and 6 bases, with 10 bases remaining between them. The CDR3 extends over 13 amino acids.

In regard to this clone: Other DNA variants within this sample encode the same CDR3. The chain links TRBV11-2 to TRBJ2-7, with D hard to call. V was clipped by 5 bases and J by 3 bases, with 5 bases between them. This CDR3 region has 11 residues. Germline lookup yields CDR1 SGHAT and CDR2 FQNNGV. The CDR3: CASSPGYEQYF. CDR3 sequence (DNA): TGTGCCAGCAGCCCCGGCTACGAGCAGTACTTC.

The rearrangement uses TRBV10-2 and TRBJ1-1, with unresolved D. Germline CDR1 WSHSY, CDR2 SAAADI. The CDR3 totals 16 residues. The V and J ends lost 10 bases and 1 base respectively, with 22 bases between them. The DNA for the CDR3 is TGCGCCACCCTACCGACCATGGCGATGGGGAACACTGAAGCTTTCTTT. Residues: CATLPTMAMGNTEAFF.

The V and J genes are TRBV18 and TRBJ2-7; D is unclear. The germline V gene encodes CDR1 KGHSH and CDR2 LQKENI. There are 15 residues in the CDR3. Trimming stripped 3 bases from V and 5 bases from J, with 17 bases between. In DNA, the CDR3 is TGTGCCAGCTCACCGAACGCCTTTGACCAGCACGAGCAGTACTTC. Translating gives CASSPNAFDQHEQYF.

The rearrangement joins TRBV11-3 to TRBJ1-1, with 9 nucleotides matching TRBD1. V trimming: 3 bases; J trimming: 11 bases; junction bases outside the gene matches: 7. Germline CDR1 reads SGHNT; CDR2 reads YENEEA. The CDR3 loop spans 13 amino acids. CDR3 sequence: CASSFSGTGRAFF. The CDR3 nucleotides read TGTGCCAGCAGCTTTTCCGGGACAGGGCGGGCTTTCTTT.

V and J are TRBV7-9 and TRBJ1-4; D may be TRBD1 (6 bases). The ends were cut back, 8 bases at V and 5 bases at J, with 12 bases in the middle. The CDR3 runs to 13 residues. Germline CDR1 and CDR2: SEHNR and FQNEAQ (reference sequence). The CDR3 here is CASHGTLNEKLFF. The CDR3 region has the DNA TGTGCCAGCCACGGGACACTCAATGAAAAACTGTTTTTT.

The rearrangement links TRBV7-9 to TRBJ2-4; D call uncertain. The length of the CDR3 is 15 residues. V was trimmed by 5 bases and J by 2 bases, leaving 13 bases between them. Looked up from germline, CDR1 is SEHNR and CDR2 is FQNEAQ (reference sequence). This chain's CDR3 is CASSGAMGTKNIQYF. DNA of the CDR3: TGTGCCAGCAGCGGCGCAATGGGGACCAAAAACATTCAGTACTTC.

This clone was found once. The chain combines TRBV25-1 with TRBJ1-1; D remains ambiguous. The V gene lost 0 bases and the J gene lost 3 bases, with 5 bases spanning the gap. Germline CDR1 reads MGHDK; CDR2 reads SYGVNS. This CDR3 comprises 13 residues. The CDR3 reads CASSEYGYTEAFF. The CDR3 DNA follows: TGTGCCAGCAGTGAATACGGCTACACTGAAGCTTTCTTT.

The chain has TRBV27 and TRBJ1-1, with unresolved D. Trimming took 6 bases from V and 0 from J, leaving 17 bases between them. The length of the CDR3 is 16 residues. Germline V CDR1 and CDR2: MNHEY, SMNVEV (reference sequence). The DNA for the CDR3 is TGTGCCAGCAGGCCGTTGGCAGGACCCATGAACACTGAAGCTTTCTTT. Encoded protein: CASRPLAGPMNTEAFF.

The V gene is TRBV6-1, the J gene TRBJ1-1; D remains unclear. From germline, CDR1 is MNHNS and CDR2 SASEGT. The CDR3 has 15 amino acids. V was clipped by 2 bases and J by 1 base, with 11 bases between them. CDR3 residues: CASSENTSPNTEAFF. In DNA, the CDR3 is TGTGCCAGCAGTGAAAATACCAGCCCGAACACTGAAGCTTTCTTT.

This chain joins TRBV6-6 and TRBJ2-5, with 7 bases fitting TRBD1. V shed 2 bases and J 3 bases; nucleotides not matched to a gene: 6. CDR3 length: 15 residues. Germline CDR1 MNHNY, CDR2 SVGAGI (reference sequence). CDR3 region: CASSYKGAREETQYF. In DNA form, the CDR3 reads TGTGCCAGCAGTTACAAGGGGGCGCGGGAAGAGACCCAGTACTTC.

This sequence joins TRBV25-1 and TRBJ1-4; D ambiguous. This CDR3 contains 15 residues. Germline V gene lookup returns CDR1 MGHDK and CDR2 SYGVNS. Trimming shortened V by 7 bases and J by 0 bases, and 12 bases separated the two germline ends. In nucleotides, the CDR3 is TGTGCCAGCACCCCTAGGAGAGCAACTAATGAAAAACTGTTTTTT. Protein sequence: CASTPRRATNEKLFF.

The chain combines TRBV4-2 with TRBJ2-4, with 7 bases aligning to TRBD2. Looked up from germline, CDR1 is LGHNA and CDR2 is YNFKEQ. The trim removed 4 bases at V and 3 bases at J, leaving 9 bases unmatched. This CDR3 is built from 16 residues. CDR3 residues: CASSPPGLEGKNIQYF. In DNA, the CDR3 is TGTGCCAGCAGCCCCCCCGGACTAGAGGGCAAAAACATTCAGTACTTC.

This chain links TRBV3-1 (or the pseudogene TRBV3-2) with TRBJ2-5; D perhaps matches TRBD2 (6 bases). The V end lost 7 bases, the J end lost 6 bases, and 18 bases lay between the germline ends. CDR3 length equals 14 residues. From germline, CDR1 is LGHDT and CDR2 YNNKEL (reference sequence). The CDR3 protein is CASKEGGRFQTQYF. As DNA, the CDR3 is TGTGCCAGCAAGGAGGGTGGGCGGTTTCAGACCCAGTACTTC.

V and J are TRBV20-1 and TRBJ2-7; D not resolved. CDR3 length: 15 amino acids. CDR1 is DFQATT, CDR2 SNEGSKA, per germline (reference sequence). V gave up 3 bases and J gave up 0 bases, with 15 bases separating them. CDR3 DNA: TGCAGTGCTAGTGCCTTACTCGTTAGCTCCTACGAGCAGTACTTC. This codes for CSASALLVSSYEQYF.

Concerning this clone itself: The same CDR3 also results from other DNA sequences found in this sample. V and J are TRBV11-1 and TRBJ1-1, with 7 nucleotides matching TRBD1. V trimming: 5 bases; J trimming: 5 bases; junction bases outside the gene matches: 5. Per the germline V gene, CDR1 is SGHAT and CDR2 is FQDESV (reference sequence). The CDR3 covers 13 residues. The CDR3, as DNA: TGTGCCAGCAGCCTCGACAGGGCAACTGAAGCTTTCTTT. Protein product: CASSLDRATEAFF.

The chain links TRBV15 to TRBJ2-3; D may match TRBD1 or TRBD2 (5 bases each). This CDR3 spans 15 amino acids. V was clipped by 9 bases and J by 2 bases, with 18 bases between them. Per germline, CDR1 LNHNV and CDR2 YYDKDF (reference sequence). The CDR3 sequence: CATAGGGALTDTQYF. In DNA form, the CDR3 reads TGTGCCACGGCGGGTGGGGGAGCACTCACAGATACGCAGTATTTT. The entire variable domain, with the rest obtained from reference TRBV15 and TRBJ2-3, is as follows: DAMVIQNPRYQVTQFGKPVTLSCSQTLNHNVMYWYQQKSSQAPKLLFHYYDKDFNNEADTPDNFQSRRPNTSFCFLDIRSPGLGDTAMYLCATAGGGALTDTQYFGPGTRLTVL.

This chain links TRBV16 with TRBJ2-1; tentatively, D is TRBD2 (5 bases). Trimming removed 0 bases from V and 8 bases from J, with 11 bases in between. From germline, CDR1 is KGHSY and CDR2 FQNENV. The CDR3 length is 14 residues. CDR3 DNA: TGTGCCAGCAGCCAATCGCGGGCGGTGGATGAGCAGTTCTTC. This gives the protein CASSQSRAVDEQFF. Supplemented by reference TRBV16 and TRBJ2-1, the full variable domain reads GEEVAQTPKHLVRGEGQKAKLYCAPIKGHSYVFWYQQVLKNEFKFLISFQNENVFDETGMPKERFSAKCLPNSPCSLEIQATKLEDSAVYFCASSQSRAVDEQFFGPGTRLTVL.

In regard to this clone: The junction departs from the called germline gene at one end, perhaps through a read error. The chain joins TRBV18 to TRBJ2-5, with 7 bases identical to TRBD1. The CDR3 runs 13 residues. Germline V CDR1 and CDR2: KGHSH, LQKENI. The CDR3 protein is CASSPPLLGTVDF. CDR3 DNA: TGTGCCAGCTCACCACCGCTCCTCGGGACAGTCGACTTC.

The DNA of the CDR3 is TGTGCCAGCAGCACCCGACTAGCGGGAGTTACCGGGGAGCTGTTTTTT. Protein: CASSTRLAGVTGELFF. The rearrangement joins TRBV9 to TRBJ2-2; 12 bases match TRBD2. Germline V gene sequence: CDR1 SGDLS, CDR2 YYNGEE. V was pared by 4 bases and J by 5 bases, with 6 bases of the junction left unmatched. The CDR3 is 16 residues long. The variable domain in full, completed from reference TRBV9 and TRBJ2-2, reads DSGVTQTPKHLITATGQRVTLRCSPRSGDLSVYWYQQSLDQGLQFLIQYYNGEERAKGNILERFSAQQFPDLHSELNLSSLELGDSALYFCASSTRLAGVTGELFFGEGSRLTVL.

Only one count was recorded for this clone. This chain joins TRBV27 and TRBJ2-1, with TRBD2 matching over 13 bases. There are 15 residues in the CDR3. In germline, CDR1 is MNHEY, CDR2 SMNVEV (reference sequence). J was trimmed by 4 bases and V by 5 bases; bases with no gene match: 2. The CDR3 protein is CASSLTSGRYNEQFF. The DNA for the CDR3 is TGTGCCAGCAGTCTGACTAGCGGGAGGTACAATGAGCAGTTCTTC.

The chain is built from TRBV6-5 and TRBJ1-1, with D hard to call. This CDR3 has 14 residues. V lost 5 bases and J 2 bases, leaving 12 bases between the germline ends. Germline V lookup: CDR1 MNHEY, CDR2 SVGAGI. Here the CDR3 DNA reads TGTGCCAGCAGTCCTTCGGGGTCCAACACTGAAGCTTTCTTT. Translated: CASSPSGSNTEAFF.

This chain links TRBV3-1 (or the pseudogene TRBV3-2) with TRBJ2-1; TRBD2 aligns across 9 bases. CDR1 LGHDT and CDR2 YNNKEL come from the germline V gene (reference sequence). Germline trimming cut 3 bases from V and 7 bases from J; bases unmatched to any gene: 7. The CDR3 length is 15 residues. CDR3: CASSQPGLATNEQFF. CDR3 DNA: TGTGCCAGCAGCCAGCCCGGACTAGCGACAAATGAGCAGTTCTTC.

The chain recombines TRBV15 with TRBJ2-5; 8 bases line up with TRBD1. V trimming: 0 bases; J trimming: 1 base; junction bases outside the gene matches: 1. CDR3 length equals 15 residues. Germline V gene data show CDR1 as LNHNV and CDR2 as YYDKDF (reference sequence). CDR3 loop: CATSREGTGQETQYF. CDR3 in DNA: TGTGCCACCAGCAGAGAAGGGACAGGCCAAGAGACCCAGTACTTC.

The rearrangement joins TRBV21-1 to TRBJ2-7; the D call of TRBD1 is as the table states it, not checked on the DNA. TRBV21-1 is flagged as a pseudogene. This CDR3 contains 16 residues. The CDR3 is CASSKASGTGLYEQYF. As DNA, the CDR3 is TGTGCCAGCAGCAAAGCTTCAGGGACAGGTTTATACGAGCAGTACTTC.